This T cell receptor (beta chain) was retrieved from a study of cytomegalovirus exposure and HLA in healthy donors. The study, taken as a whole, reports: Despite most TCR sequences being rare, some public TCRs occurred in many donors. It was confirmed in vitro that a few of the CMV-associated chains were specific for CMV antigens. One later analysis, an examination of the approximately 130 validation repertoires, found that first-cohort TCR clusters tended to co-occur in them. Among TCR beta chains, those listed as cytomegalovirus-associated numbered some 160.

Produced via immunoSEQ multiplex PCR; TCRdb's table is partial and in-frame only. The sample contains around 130,000 clones, over 85% of which appear only once. Points on this clone: Antigen: not known.

Per the germline V gene, CDR1 is MNHNY and CDR2 is SVGAGI (reference sequence). This CDR3 comprises 12 residues. Trimming cost V 6 bases and J 6 bases, with 8 bases left between them. The sample was PBMCs. The source of this sequence is a young man in good health and CMV-seronegative. This rearrangement joins TRBV6-6 to TRBJ2-2, with D maybe TRBD2 (6 bases). The CDR3: CASRLAPGELFF. The DNA of the CDR3 is TGTGCCAGCAGACTAGCCCCCGGGGAGCTGTTTTTT.